The sequence of this TCR beta chain was determined in a study of T cells in localized non-small cell lung cancer. Whole-study results and caveats: Blood T cell density predicted longer survival; adjacent-lung clonality, shorter. Within adjacent lung there appeared a median approximately 62 of the top 100 tumor clones. Maximal T cell clonality occurred in uninvolved adjacent lung, with tumor ranking below it.

This clone was seen only a few times. What it recognizes is unknown. This CDR3 contains 12 residues. The V and J ends lost 5 bases and 11 bases respectively, with 16 bases between them. The germline CDR1 and CDR2 sequences are SGDLS and YYNGEE. TCRdb's copy holds only in-frame clones and misses some; the assay was immunoSEQ multiplex PCR. The data hold roughly 1,900 clones, with around 40% observed a single time. This clonotype was obtained from a female donor older than 55 with stage II squamous cell lung carcinoma. This specimen was lung tumor tissue, taken before any cancer treatment. This rearrangement joins TRBV9 to TRBJ1-1; D is unclear. CDR3 residues: CASSERPPGAFF. Written as DNA, the CDR3 is TGTGCCAGCAGTGAGAGACCCCCCGGCGCTTTCTTT.